This passage covers 32 T cell receptor beta chains from one sample sequenced in a study of blood T cell repertoires in COVID-19. The table came from immunoSEQ multiplex PCR; TCRdb's copy has only in-frame clones and leaves some out. The table includes around 320,000 clones, around nine tenths detected once. Source material: PBMCs or T cells enriched from blood (not recorded which). The receptors come from a woman younger than 45 who had been exposed to COVID-19.

This chain connects TRBV29-1 to TRBJ1-1; TRBD1 matches 10 bases. The CDR3 totals 12 residues. With 6 bases clipped from V and 11 bases from J, the junction kept 9 bases outside the gene matches. Germline V gene data show CDR1 as SQVTM and CDR2 as ANQGSEA. This CDR3 reads CSVGRQGAGAFF. CDR3 bases: TGCAGCGTCGGTCGACAGGGGGCGGGGGCTTTCTTT.

The chain joins TRBV9 to TRBJ1-6, with D possibly TRBD1 on 5 matching bases. The CDR3 has 17 residues. V dropped 4 bases and J dropped 5 bases, with 19 bases sitting between them. Germline CDR1 SGDLS, CDR2 YYNGEE. The CDR3, as DNA: TGTGCCAGCAGCCTAGGAAGGGGCCCCTGGGATAATTCACCCCTCCACTTT. This translates into CASSLGRGPWDNSPLHF.

CDR3 nucleotides: TGTGCCACCAGCAGAGCGGAGGGACAGGCGGAGACCCAGTACTTC. The encoded protein is CATSRAEGQAETQYF. This chain uses TRBV15 with TRBJ2-5; 8 nucleotides align to TRBD1. CDR1 is LNHNV, CDR2 YYDKDF, per germline (reference sequence). The V gene end was trimmed by 1 base and the J gene end by 5 bases; junction bases not matched to a gene: 6. This CDR3 contains 15 residues.

This chain connects TRBV27 to TRBJ1-3, with D possibly being TRBD1 (5 bases). The V end was cut by 6 bases, the J end by 0 bases, with 15 bases between. The CDR3 is made up of 16 amino acids. Germline V CDR1 and CDR2: MNHEY, SMNVEV (reference sequence). The chain's CDR3 is CASRSGASTSGNTIYF. DNA of the CDR3: TGTGCCAGCAGGAGTGGGGCAAGTACCTCTGGAAACACCATATATTTT.

The chain has TRBV3-1 (or the pseudogene TRBV3-2) and TRBJ2-7; 7 bases align to TRBD1. There are 15 residues in the CDR3. CDR1 LGHDT and CDR2 YNNKEL come from the germline V gene (reference sequence). The V gene end was trimmed by 1 base and the J gene end by 7 bases; junction bases not matched to a gene: 10. The CDR3 region is CASSQATGLLGEQYF. The CDR3 DNA follows: TGTGCCAGCAGCCAAGCGACAGGGCTCCTGGGTGAGCAGTACTTC.

V is TRBV7-9 and J is TRBJ1-1, with D possibly matching TRBD1 (6 bases). The CDR3 loop spans 14 amino acids. V gave up 6 bases and J gave up 1 base, with 12 bases separating them. CDR1 is SEHNR and CDR2 is FQNEAQ in the germline V gene (reference sequence). CDR3 nucleotide sequence: TGTGCCAGCAGGGGAGGGGGGCAGAACACTGAAGCTTTCTTT. Translated: CASRGGGQNTEAFF. The complete variable domain, with remaining parts taken from reference TRBV7-9 and TRBJ1-1, reads DTGVSQNPRHKITKRGQNVTFRCDPISEHNRLYWYRQTLGQGPEFLTYFQNEAQLEKSRLLSDRFSAERPKGSFSTLEIQRTEQGDSAMYLCASRGGGQNTEAFFGQGTRLTVV.

V gene TRBV30 combines with J gene TRBJ1-2, with D perhaps TRBD1 (6 bases). This CDR3 comprises 15 residues. Per germline, CDR1 GTSNPN and CDR2 SVGIG (reference sequence). With 0 bases removed from V and 1 base from J, the gap between germline ends came to 12 bases. CDR3 loop: CAWSVRDTINYGYTF. DNA of the CDR3: TGTGCCTGGAGTGTCCGGGACACAATTAACTATGGCTACACCTTC. Filled out from reference TRBV30 and TRBJ1-2, the complete variable domain reads SQTIHQWPATLVQPVGSPLSLECTVEGTSNPNLYWYRQAAGRGLQLLFYSVGIGQISSEVPQNLSASRPQDRQFILSSKKLLLSDSGFYLCAWSVRDTINYGYTFGSGTRLTVV.

V and J are TRBV11-2 and TRBJ2-7, with 7 nucleotides matching TRBD2. CDR3 size: 15 residues. The trim removed 4 bases at V and 4 bases at J, leaving 10 bases unmatched. Germline loops: CDR1 SGHAT, CDR2 FQNNGV. The CDR3, as DNA: TGTGCCAGCAGCTCTAATTGGGGGGGTACTTACGAGCAGTACTTC. As protein: CASSSNWGGTYEQYF.

The chain has TRBV6-5 and TRBJ1-5; 11 nucleotides align to TRBD1. The V gene's germline CDR1 is MNHEY and CDR2 SVGAGI. The CDR3 consists of 16 residues. Trimming at V came to 4 bases and at J to 2 bases, leaving 4 bases not matched to a gene. The CDR3 region has the DNA TGTGCCAGCAGTTTACGGGACAGGGGGGGCAATCAGCCCCAGCATTTT. Translating gives CASSLRDRGGNQPQHF.

The count of this clone is one. The chain couples TRBV30 to TRBJ2-5; a weak D match, TRBD1 (5 bases). Trimming removed 5 bases from V and 4 bases from J, with 14 bases in between. This CDR3 is built from 13 residues. CDR1 is GTSNPN and CDR2 is SVGIG in the germline V gene (reference sequence). The CDR3: CAWAQGRGETQYF. For the CDR3, the DNA is TGTGCCTGGGCCCAGGGTAGGGGAGAGACCCAGTACTTC.

The chain couples TRBV19 to TRBJ2-3; possibly TRBD1 for D (6 bases). This CDR3 comprises 16 residues. CDR1 is LNHDA, CDR2 SQIVND, per germline (reference sequence). V lost 3 bases to trimming and J lost 4 bases, with 17 bases between them. CDR3 residues: CASSISGRGYPDTQYF. In DNA, the CDR3 is TGTGCCAGTAGTATCTCCGGCAGGGGATACCCAGATACGCAGTATTTT.

The rearrangement uses TRBV5-1 and TRBJ2-1; possible D gene TRBD2, 7 bases. CDR1 is SGHRS, CDR2 YFSETQ, per germline. The V and J ends lost 4 bases and 2 bases respectively, with 16 bases between them. The CDR3 runs 16 residues. The CDR3 DNA reads as TGCGCCAGCAGCCTTGGGGGGCGGGGGACCTACAATGAGCAGTTCTTC. Translated: CASSLGGRGTYNEQFF.

A single count supports this clone. The chain links TRBV6-2 or TRBV6-3 to TRBJ1-5; 7 positions match TRBD1. The germline V gene has CDR1 MNHEY and CDR2 SVGEGT. CDR3 length: 14 residues. After removal of 5 bases from V and 4 bases from J, the junction contained 5 bases not matched to a gene. The CDR3 nucleotides are TGTGCCAGCAGTAGACAGGGTGGAAATCAGCCCCAGCATTTT. Its protein is CASSRQGGNQPQHF.

This clone appeared once. The chain couples TRBV11-2 to TRBJ2-5; 7 bases are a match to TRBD2. Per germline, CDR1 SGHAT and CDR2 FQNNGV. The CDR3 contains 13 residues. After removal of 5 bases from V and 5 bases from J, the junction contained 5 bases not matched to a gene. CDR3 sequence: CASSPLGGETQYF. CDR3 DNA sequence: TGTGCCAGCAGCCCTCTGGGAGGGGAGACCCAGTACTTC.

The rearrangement uses TRBV5-4 and TRBJ1-1; 7 bases match TRBD1. Germline lookup yields CDR1 SGHNT and CDR2 YYREEE (reference sequence). The V gene end was trimmed by 4 bases and the J gene end by 3 bases; junction bases not matched to a gene: 18. This CDR3 contains 18 residues. This CDR3 reads CASSPRDSPYTGDTEAFF. CDR3 DNA: TGTGCCAGCAGCCCCCGGGACAGTCCCTATACTGGGGACACTGAAGCTTTCTTT.

The genes are TRBV2 and TRBJ1-1; 9 nucleotides match TRBD1. The CDR3 runs to 15 residues. The germline CDR1 and CDR2 sequences are SNHLY and FYNNEI. V lost 6 bases and J lost 0; bases outside the gene matches: 5. DNA of the CDR3: TGTGCCAGCAGGACCGGGACAGGGATGAACACTGAAGCTTTCTTT. This encodes CASRTGTGMNTEAFF. Filled out from reference TRBV2 and TRBJ1-1, the complete variable domain reads EPEVTQTPSHQVTQMGQEVILRCVPISNHLYFYWYRQILGQKVEFLVSFYNNEISEKSEIFDDQFSVERPDGSNFTLKIRSTKLEDSAMYFCASRTGTGMNTEAFFGQGTRLTVV.

V usage is TRBV5-1 and J usage is TRBJ2-3, with D tentatively TRBD2 (5 bases). CDR1 SGHRS and CDR2 YFSETQ come from the germline V gene. V dropped 0 bases and J dropped 6 bases, with 11 bases sitting between them. The CDR3 length is 14 residues. This CDR3 is CASSLVEGEDTQYF. CDR3 coding DNA: TGCGCCAGCAGCTTGGTAGAGGGCGAGGATACGCAGTATTTT. The variable domain in full, completed from reference TRBV5-1 and TRBJ2-3, reads KAGVTQTPRYLIKTRGQQVTLSCSPISGHRSVSWYQQTPGQGLQFLFEYFSETQRNKGNFPGRFSGRQFSNSRSEMNVSTLELGDSALYLCASSLVEGEDTQYFGPGTRLTVL.

This clone was found once. CDR3 amino acids: CASSLISGYANEKLFF. CDR3 bases: TGTGCCAGCAGCTTAATTTCGGGGTATGCCAATGAAAAACTGTTTTTT. This rearrangement joins TRBV7-9 to TRBJ1-4; D is uncertain. The V end was cut by 2 bases, the J end by 5 bases, with 15 bases between. Germline CDR1 and CDR2: SEHNR and FQNEAQ (reference sequence). The CDR3 is made up of 16 amino acids.

The rearrangement links TRBV5-1 to TRBJ2-2; D not resolved. CDR1 is SGHRS and CDR2 is YFSETQ in the germline V gene. V lost 4 bases and J 1 base, leaving 8 bases between the germline ends. The CDR3 spans 14 residues. CDR3 nucleotide sequence: TGCGCCAGCAGCCCAGCAGGGAACACCGGGGAGCTGTTTTTT. This sequence encodes CASSPAGNTGELFF.

The chain combines TRBV6-6 with TRBJ2-5; D perhaps matches TRBD2 (7 bases). This CDR3 region has 15 residues. CDR1 MNHNY and CDR2 SVGAGI come from the germline V gene (reference sequence). V gave up 7 bases and J gave up 4 bases, with 19 bases separating them. The CDR3 here is CASNTMGGPVETQYF. CDR3 bases: TGTGCCAGCAACACAATGGGGGGGCCTGTAGAGACCCAGTACTTC.

This CDR3 is CASSLWKGPTEAFF. The CDR3 coding sequence is TGTGCCAGCAGTTTATGGAAGGGGCCCACTGAAGCTTTCTTT. The genes are TRBV28 and TRBJ1-1; tentatively, D is TRBD1 (5 bases). Per germline, CDR1 MDHEN and CDR2 SYDVKM. Deletions cut 0 bases from V and 4 bases from J, with 9 bases between. The CDR3 spans 14 residues.

The chain is built from TRBV5-1 and TRBJ1-2; the D gene is possibly TRBD1 (6 bases). V shed 4 bases and J shed 3 bases, with 19 bases lying between them. CDR1 and CDR2 (germline): SGHRS, YFSETQ. The CDR3 consists of 16 residues. The CDR3 coding sequence is TGCGCCAGCAGCCTTGACGTACACAGGGCACACTATGGCTACACCTTC. This sequence encodes CASSLDVHRAHYGYTF.

The chain uses TRBV10-3 and TRBJ1-1; D is unresolved. The ends were cut back, 6 bases at V and 1 base at J, with 9 bases in the middle. Germline lookup yields CDR1 ENHRY and CDR2 SYGVKD. The CDR3 is made up of 13 amino acids. CDR3 DNA: TGTGCCATCAGAGTTAACGGGAACACTGAAGCTTTCTTT. This sequence encodes CAIRVNGNTEAFF.

In DNA form, the CDR3 reads TGTGCCAGCAGCTTAGAGCCGACGACAGTCCGTGAGCAGTTCTTC. Its translation is CASSLEPTTVREQFF. The chain links TRBV11-2 to TRBJ2-1, with D tentatively TRBD1 (5 bases). The CDR3 sequence is 15 residues long. The V end was cut by 0 bases, the J end by 9 bases, with 15 bases between. Germline CDR1 reads SGHAT; CDR2 reads FQNNGV.

This chain links TRBV18 with TRBJ1-2; D gene ambiguous. Per the germline V gene, CDR1 is KGHSH and CDR2 is LQKENI. The CDR3 spans 14 residues. Trimming shortened V by 3 bases and J by 8 bases, and 16 bases separated the two germline ends. DNA for the CDR3: TGTGCCAGCTCACCCCCCTCCGGGAGACCAGGCTACACCTTC. The encoded protein is CASSPPSGRPGYTF.

J is TRBJ2-3 and V is TRBV25-1, with 9 bases aligning to TRBD2. The CDR3 consists of 16 residues. Germline CDR1 MGHDK, CDR2 SYGVNS. The V and J ends lost 4 bases and 0 bases, in that order; junction bases with no gene match: 5. Here the CDR3 reads CASSAASGASTDTQYF. Written as DNA, the CDR3 is TGTGCCAGCAGTGCCGCTAGCGGGGCCAGCACAGATACGCAGTATTTT.

The chain couples TRBV19 to TRBJ1-6; 9 bases are shared with TRBD1. Trimming removed 8 bases from V and 10 bases from J; junction bases left unmatched: 6. The CDR3 has 13 residues. Germline CDR1 reads LNHDA; CDR2 reads SQIVND (reference sequence). The CDR3 protein is CASRDRVESPLHF. The CDR3 DNA reads TGTGCCAGTCGGGACAGGGTAGAATCACCCCTCCACTTT.

This clone has just a few counts. This chain links TRBV5-1 with TRBJ1-2, with a possible D match to TRBD1 (6 bases). The CDR3 is made up of 14 amino acids. Trimming cost V 4 bases and J 4 bases, with 14 bases left between them. From germline, CDR1 is SGHRS and CDR2 YFSETQ. CDR3 bases: TGCGCCAGCAGCATGCCCGGACAGTCCTATGGCTACACCTTC. It specifies CASSMPGQSYGYTF. The whole variable domain, filled in from reference TRBV5-1 and TRBJ1-2, reads KAGVTQTPRYLIKTRGQQVTLSCSPISGHRSVSWYQQTPGQGLQFLFEYFSETQRNKGNFPGRFSGRQFSNSRSEMNVSTLELGDSALYLCASSMPGQSYGYTFGSGTRLTVV.

This chain connects TRBV20-1 to TRBJ1-4; 9 bases match TRBD1. Per the germline V gene, CDR1 is DFQATT and CDR2 is SNEGSKA (reference sequence). Germline trimming cut 3 bases from V and 4 bases from J; bases unmatched to any gene: 6. This CDR3 contains 15 residues. CDR3 in amino acids: CSASLRTGVNEKLFF. The CDR3 bases are TGCAGTGCTAGTTTACGGACAGGGGTTAATGAAAAACTGTTTTTT.

This clone was counted only a few times. The genes are TRBV5-1 and TRBJ2-7; weak D call: TRBD1 (5 bases). Germline V lookup: CDR1 SGHRS, CDR2 YFSETQ. The CDR3 runs 15 residues. V was cut by 3 bases and J by 5 bases, with 18 bases left in between. CDR3 DNA: TGCGCCAGCAGCTCCGCAGGGAATTCTAACCACGAGCAGTACTTC. Translated, it gives CASSSAGNSNHEQYF.

The rearrangement joins TRBV6-2 or TRBV6-3 to TRBJ2-7, with 8 bases matching TRBD1. The CDR3 sequence is 15 residues long. Germline V gives CDR1 MNHEY, CDR2 SVGEGT. Trimming at V came to 3 bases and at J to 0 bases, leaving 4 bases not matched to a gene. Here the CDR3 reads CASSYQTGVSYEQYF. The CDR3 bases are TGTGCCAGCAGTTATCAGACAGGGGTCTCCTACGAGCAGTACTTC.

This clone was seen once. The gene calls are TRBV7-7 and TRBJ2-3; D perhaps matches TRBD2 (6 bases). The V gene lost 5 bases and the J gene lost 1 base, with 10 bases spanning the gap. CDR1 is SSHAT and CDR2 is FNYEAQ in the germline V gene (reference sequence). The CDR3 totals 14 residues. The CDR3 loop reads CASSVTGGTDTQYF. In DNA, the CDR3 is TGTGCCAGCAGCGTAACGGGAGGCACAGATACGCAGTATTTT.